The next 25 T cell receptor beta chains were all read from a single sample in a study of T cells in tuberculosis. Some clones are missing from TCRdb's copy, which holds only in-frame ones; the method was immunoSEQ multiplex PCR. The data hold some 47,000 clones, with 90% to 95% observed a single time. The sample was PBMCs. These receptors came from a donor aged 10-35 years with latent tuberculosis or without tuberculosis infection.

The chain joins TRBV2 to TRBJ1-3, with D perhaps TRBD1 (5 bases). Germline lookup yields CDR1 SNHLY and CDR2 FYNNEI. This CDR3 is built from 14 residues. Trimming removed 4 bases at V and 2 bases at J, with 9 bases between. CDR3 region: CASSAGGAGNTIYF. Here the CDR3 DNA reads TGTGCCAGCAGTGCTGGGGGGGCTGGAAACACCATATATTTT.

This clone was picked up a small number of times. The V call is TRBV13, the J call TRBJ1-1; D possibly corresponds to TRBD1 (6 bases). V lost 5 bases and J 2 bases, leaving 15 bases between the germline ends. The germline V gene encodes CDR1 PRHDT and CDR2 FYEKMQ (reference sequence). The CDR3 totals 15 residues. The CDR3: CASSPRDTYNTEAFF. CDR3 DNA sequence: TGTGCCAGCAGCCCCCGGGACACTTACAACACTGAAGCTTTCTTT.

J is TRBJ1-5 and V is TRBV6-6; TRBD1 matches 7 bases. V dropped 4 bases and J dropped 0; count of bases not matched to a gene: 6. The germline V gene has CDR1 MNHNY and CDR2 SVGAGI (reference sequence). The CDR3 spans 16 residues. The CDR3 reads CASSSRQGHSNQPQHF. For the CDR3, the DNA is TGTGCCAGCAGTTCCCGACAGGGCCATAGCAATCAGCCCCAGCATTTT.

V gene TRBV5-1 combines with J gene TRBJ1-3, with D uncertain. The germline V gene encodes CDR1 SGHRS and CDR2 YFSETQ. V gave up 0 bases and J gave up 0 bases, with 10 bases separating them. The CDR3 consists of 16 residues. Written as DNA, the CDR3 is TGCGCCAGCAGCTTGGTGGGCCCTTCCTCTGGAAACACCATATATTTT. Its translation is CASSLVGPSSGNTIYF. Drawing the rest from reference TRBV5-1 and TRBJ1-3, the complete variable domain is KAGVTQTPRYLIKTRGQQVTLSCSPISGHRSVSWYQQTPGQGLQFLFEYFSETQRNKGNFPGRFSGRQFSNSRSEMNVSTLELGDSALYLCASSLVGPSSGNTIYFGEGSWLTVV.

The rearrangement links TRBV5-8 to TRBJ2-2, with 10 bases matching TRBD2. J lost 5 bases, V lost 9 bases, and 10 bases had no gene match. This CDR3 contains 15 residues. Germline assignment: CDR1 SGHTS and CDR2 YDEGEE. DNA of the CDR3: TGTGCCACTAACCCTAGCGGGAGAAGTACCGGGGAGCTGTTTTTT. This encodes CATNPSGRSTGELFF.

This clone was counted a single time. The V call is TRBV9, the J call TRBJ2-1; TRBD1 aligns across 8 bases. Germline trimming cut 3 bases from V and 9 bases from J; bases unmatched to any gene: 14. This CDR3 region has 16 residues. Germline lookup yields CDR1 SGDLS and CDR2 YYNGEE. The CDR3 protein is CASSGGTGLTLSEQFF. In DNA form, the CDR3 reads TGTGCCAGCAGCGGGGGGACAGGCCTTACTTTGAGTGAGCAGTTCTTC.

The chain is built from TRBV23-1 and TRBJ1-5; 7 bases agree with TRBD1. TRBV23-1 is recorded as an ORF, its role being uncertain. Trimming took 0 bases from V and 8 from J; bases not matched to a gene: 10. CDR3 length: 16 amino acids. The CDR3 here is CASSQSRGTAYKPQHF. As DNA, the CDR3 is TGCGCCAGCAGTCAATCGAGGGGGACAGCCTACAAGCCCCAGCATTTT.

The CDR3 protein is CASSLPRQVPNTEAFF. In DNA, the CDR3 is TGTGCCAGCAGCTTACCTCGACAGGTCCCGAACACTGAAGCTTTCTTT. This chain connects TRBV7-8 to TRBJ1-1; a possible D gene is TRBD1 (6 bases). Germline CDR1 reads SGHVS; CDR2 reads FQNEAQ. The CDR3 covers 16 residues. V was cut by 2 bases and J by 1 base, with 14 bases left in between. Full variable domain (outside the CDR3, taken from reference TRBV7-8 and TRBJ1-1): GAGVSQSPRYKVAKRGQDVALRCDPISGHVSLFWYQQALGQGPEFLTYFQNEAQLDKSGLPSDRFFAERPEGSVSTLKIQRTQQEDSAVYLCASSLPRQVPNTEAFFGQGTRLTVV.

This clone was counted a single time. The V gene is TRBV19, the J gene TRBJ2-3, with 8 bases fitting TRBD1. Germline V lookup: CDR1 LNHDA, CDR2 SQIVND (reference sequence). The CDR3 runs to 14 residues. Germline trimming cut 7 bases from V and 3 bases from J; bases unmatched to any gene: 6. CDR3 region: CASMDQGATDTQYF. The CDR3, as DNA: TGTGCCAGTATGGACCAGGGGGCTACAGATACGCAGTATTTT.

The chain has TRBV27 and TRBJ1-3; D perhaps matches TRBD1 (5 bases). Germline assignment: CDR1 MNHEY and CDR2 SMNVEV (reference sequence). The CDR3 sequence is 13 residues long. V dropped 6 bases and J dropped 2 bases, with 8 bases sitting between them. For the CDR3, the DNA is TGTGCCAGCAGACAGGTGGCTGGAAACACCATATATTTT. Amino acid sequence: CASRQVAGNTIYF.

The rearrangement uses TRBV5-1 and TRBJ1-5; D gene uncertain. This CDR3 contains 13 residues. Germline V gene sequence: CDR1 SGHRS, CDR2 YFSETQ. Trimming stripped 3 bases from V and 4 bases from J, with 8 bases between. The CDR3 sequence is CASSYGENQPQHF. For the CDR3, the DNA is TGCGCCAGCAGCTACGGGGAAAATCAGCCCCAGCATTTT.

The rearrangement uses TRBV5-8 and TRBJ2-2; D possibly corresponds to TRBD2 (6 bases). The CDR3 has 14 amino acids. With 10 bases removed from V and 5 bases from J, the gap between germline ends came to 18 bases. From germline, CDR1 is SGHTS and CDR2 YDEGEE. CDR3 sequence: CAALGGMRTGELFF. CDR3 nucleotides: TGTGCCGCTCTCGGGGGTATGAGAACCGGGGAGCTGTTTTTT. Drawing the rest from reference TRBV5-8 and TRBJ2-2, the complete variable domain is EAGVTQSPTHLIKTRGQQATLRCSPISGHTSVYWYQQALGLGLQFLLWYDEGEERNRGNFPPRFSGRQFPNYSSELNVNALELEDSALYLCAALGGMRTGELFFGEGSRLTVL.

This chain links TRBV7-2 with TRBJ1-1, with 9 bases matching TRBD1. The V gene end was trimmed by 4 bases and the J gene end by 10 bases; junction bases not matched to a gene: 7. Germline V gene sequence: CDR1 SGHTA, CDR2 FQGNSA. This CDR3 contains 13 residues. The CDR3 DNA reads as TGTGCCAGCAGCTCTAACAGGGGGCCTGTAGCTTTCTTT. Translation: CASSSNRGPVAFF.

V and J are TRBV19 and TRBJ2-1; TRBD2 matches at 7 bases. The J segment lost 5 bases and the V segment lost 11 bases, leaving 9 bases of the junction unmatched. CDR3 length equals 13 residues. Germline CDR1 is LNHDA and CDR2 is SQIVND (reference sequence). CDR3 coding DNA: TGTGCCGCGCGGGAGAACCATCACAATGAGCAGTTCTTC. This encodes CAARENHHNEQFF.

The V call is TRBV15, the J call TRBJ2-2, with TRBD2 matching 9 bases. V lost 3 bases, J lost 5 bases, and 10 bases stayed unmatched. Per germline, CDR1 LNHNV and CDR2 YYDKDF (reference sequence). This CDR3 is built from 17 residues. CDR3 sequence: CATSRDGLATLTGELFF. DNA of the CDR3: TGTGCCACCAGCAGGGACGGACTAGCGACTTTAACCGGGGAGCTGTTTTTT. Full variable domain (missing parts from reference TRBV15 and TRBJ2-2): DAMVIQNPRYQVTQFGKPVTLSCSQTLNHNVMYWYQQKSSQAPKLLFHYYDKDFNNEADTPDNFQSRRPNTSFCFLDIRSPGLGDTAMYLCATSRDGLATLTGELFFGEGSRLTVL.

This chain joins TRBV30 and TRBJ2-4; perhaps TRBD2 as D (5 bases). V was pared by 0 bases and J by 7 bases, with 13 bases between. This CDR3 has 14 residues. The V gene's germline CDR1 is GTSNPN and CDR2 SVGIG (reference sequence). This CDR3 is CAWSVKGTGNIQYF. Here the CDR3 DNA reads TGTGCCTGGAGTGTCAAGGGAACGGGGAACATTCAGTACTTC.

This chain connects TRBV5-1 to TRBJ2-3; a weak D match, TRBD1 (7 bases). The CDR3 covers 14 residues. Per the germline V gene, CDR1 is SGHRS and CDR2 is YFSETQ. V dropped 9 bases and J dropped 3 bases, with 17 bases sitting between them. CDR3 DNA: TGCGCCACCGCGATACAGGGGAGGACAGATACGCAGTATTTT. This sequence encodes CATAIQGRTDTQYF.

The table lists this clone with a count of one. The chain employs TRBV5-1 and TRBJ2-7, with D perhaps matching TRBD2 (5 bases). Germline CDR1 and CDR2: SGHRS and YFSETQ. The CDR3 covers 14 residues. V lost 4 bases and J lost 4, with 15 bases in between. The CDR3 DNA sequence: TGCGCCAGCAGCCCCCCGGGGATTCGGTACGAGCAGTACTTC. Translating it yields CASSPPGIRYEQYF.

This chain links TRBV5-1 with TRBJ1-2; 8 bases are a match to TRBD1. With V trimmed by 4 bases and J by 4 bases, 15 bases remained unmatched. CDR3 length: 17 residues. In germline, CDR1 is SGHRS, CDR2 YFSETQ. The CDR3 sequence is CASSPTTGATILYGYTF. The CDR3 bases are TGCGCCAGCAGCCCGACGACAGGGGCCACTATACTCTATGGCTACACCTTC.

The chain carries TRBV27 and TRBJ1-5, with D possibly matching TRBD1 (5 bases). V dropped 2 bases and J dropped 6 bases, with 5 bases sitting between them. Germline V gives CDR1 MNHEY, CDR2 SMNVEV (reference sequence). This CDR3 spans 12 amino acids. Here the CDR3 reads CASSLRGQPQHF. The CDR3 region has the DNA TGTGCCAGCAGTTTAAGGGGTCAGCCCCAGCATTTT.

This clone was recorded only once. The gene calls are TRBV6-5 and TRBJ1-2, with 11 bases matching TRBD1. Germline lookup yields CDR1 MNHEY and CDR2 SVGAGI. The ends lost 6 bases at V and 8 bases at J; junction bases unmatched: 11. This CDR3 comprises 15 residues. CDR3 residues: CASRIMDRGLEGYTF. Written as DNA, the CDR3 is TGTGCCAGCAGGATAATGGACAGGGGGCTAGAGGGCTACACCTTC.

The CDR3 spells CASSQQGAATNEKLFF. For the CDR3, the DNA is TGTGCCAGCAGTCAACAGGGCGCAGCAACTAATGAAAAACTGTTTTTT. The chain carries TRBV25-1 and TRBJ1-4, with D perhaps matching TRBD1 (6 bases). Trimming removed 5 bases from V and 0 bases from J, with 13 bases in between. Germline V gives CDR1 MGHDK, CDR2 SYGVNS. The CDR3 totals 16 residues.

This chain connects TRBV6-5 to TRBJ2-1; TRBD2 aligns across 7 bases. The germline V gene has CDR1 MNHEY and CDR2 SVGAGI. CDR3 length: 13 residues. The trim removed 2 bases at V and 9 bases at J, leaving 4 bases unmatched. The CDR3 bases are TGTGCCAGCAGTTACCAAGCGGGGACTGAGCAGTTCTTC. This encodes CASSYQAGTEQFF.

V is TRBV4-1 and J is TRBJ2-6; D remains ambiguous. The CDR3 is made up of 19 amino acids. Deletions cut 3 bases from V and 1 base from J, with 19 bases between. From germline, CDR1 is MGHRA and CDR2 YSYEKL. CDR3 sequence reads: CASSHATLGYRSGANVLTF. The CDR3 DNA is TGCGCCAGCAGCCACGCCACTCTCGGGTACCGATCTGGGGCCAACGTCCTGACTTTC.

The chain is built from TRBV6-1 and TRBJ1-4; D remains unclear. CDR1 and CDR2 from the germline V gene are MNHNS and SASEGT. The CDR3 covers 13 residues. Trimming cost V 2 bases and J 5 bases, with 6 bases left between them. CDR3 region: CASSEILNEKLFF. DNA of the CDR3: TGTGCCAGCAGTGAAATATTAAATGAAAAACTGTTTTTT.